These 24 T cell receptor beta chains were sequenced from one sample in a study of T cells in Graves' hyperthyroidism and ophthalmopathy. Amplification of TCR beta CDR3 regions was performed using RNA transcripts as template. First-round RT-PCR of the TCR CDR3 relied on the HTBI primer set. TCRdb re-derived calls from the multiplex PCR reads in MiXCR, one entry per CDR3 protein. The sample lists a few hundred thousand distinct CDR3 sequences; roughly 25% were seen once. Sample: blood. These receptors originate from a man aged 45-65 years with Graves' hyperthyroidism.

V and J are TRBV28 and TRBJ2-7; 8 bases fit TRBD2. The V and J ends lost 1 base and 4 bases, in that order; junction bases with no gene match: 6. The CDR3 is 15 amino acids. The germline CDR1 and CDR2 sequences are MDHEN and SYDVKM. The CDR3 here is CASSLSAGGVYEQYF. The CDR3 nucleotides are TGTGCCAGCAGTTTATCGGCGGGAGGCGTGTACGAGCAGTACTTC.

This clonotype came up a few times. In nucleotides, the CDR3 is TGTGCCAGCAGCTTGAACAGCCTCTACGAGCAGTACTTC. Translation gives CASSLNSLYEQYF. V gene TRBV5-4 combines with J gene TRBJ2-7; D remains ambiguous. The V gene lost 1 base and the J gene lost 3 bases, with 8 bases spanning the gap. The germline V gene encodes CDR1 SGHNT and CDR2 YYREEE (reference sequence). This CDR3 comprises 13 residues.

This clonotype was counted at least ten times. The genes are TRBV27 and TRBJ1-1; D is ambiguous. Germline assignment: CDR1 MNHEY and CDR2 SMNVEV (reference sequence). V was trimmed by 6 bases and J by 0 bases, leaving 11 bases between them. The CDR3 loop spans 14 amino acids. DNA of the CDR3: TGTGCCAGCAGATCGGACCTCATGAACACTGAAGCTTTCTTT. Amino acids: CASRSDLMNTEAFF.

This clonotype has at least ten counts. The CDR3, as DNA: TGTGCCAGCAGCCAAGGTCTAGCGGCCTTCACAGATACGCAGTATTTT. It specifies CASSQGLAAFTDTQYF. The J gene is TRBJ2-3, the V gene TRBV3-1, with 7 bases lining up with TRBD2. J gave up 2 bases and V 1 base, and 6 bases lay outside the gene matches. Per the germline V gene, CDR1 is LGHDT and CDR2 is YNNKEL (reference sequence). The CDR3 spans 16 residues.

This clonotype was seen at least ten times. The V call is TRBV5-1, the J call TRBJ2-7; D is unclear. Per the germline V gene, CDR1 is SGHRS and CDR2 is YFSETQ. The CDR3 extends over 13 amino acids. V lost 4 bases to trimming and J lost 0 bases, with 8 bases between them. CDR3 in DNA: TGCGCCAGCAGCCAGAACCCCTCCTACGAGCAGTACTTC. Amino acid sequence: CASSQNPSYEQYF.

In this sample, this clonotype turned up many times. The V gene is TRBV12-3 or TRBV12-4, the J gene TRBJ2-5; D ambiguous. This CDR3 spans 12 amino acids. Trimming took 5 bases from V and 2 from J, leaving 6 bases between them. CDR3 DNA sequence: TGTGCCAGCAGTAAAAAACAAGAGACCCAGTACTTC. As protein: CASSKKQETQYF.

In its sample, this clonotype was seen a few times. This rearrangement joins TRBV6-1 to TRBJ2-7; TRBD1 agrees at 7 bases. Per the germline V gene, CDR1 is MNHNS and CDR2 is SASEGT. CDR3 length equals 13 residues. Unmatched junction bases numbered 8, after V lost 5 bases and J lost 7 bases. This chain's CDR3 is CASSPYRGSEQYF. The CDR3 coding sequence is TGTGCCAGCAGTCCCTACAGGGGCTCAGAGCAGTACTTC.

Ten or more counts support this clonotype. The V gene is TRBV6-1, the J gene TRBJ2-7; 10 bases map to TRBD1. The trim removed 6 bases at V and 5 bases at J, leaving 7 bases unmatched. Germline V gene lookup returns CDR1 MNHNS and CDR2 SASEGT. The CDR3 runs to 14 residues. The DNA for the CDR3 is TGTGCCAGCAGCCGGGACAGGGGCACCGACGAGCAGTACTTC. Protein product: CASSRDRGTDEQYF.

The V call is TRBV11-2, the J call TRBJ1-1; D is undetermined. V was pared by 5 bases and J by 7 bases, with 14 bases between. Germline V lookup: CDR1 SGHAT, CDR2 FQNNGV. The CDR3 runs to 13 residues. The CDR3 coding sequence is TGTGCCAGCAGCCCCCACCATCGCAGTGAAGCTTTCTTT. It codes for CASSPHHRSEAFF.

CDR3 residues: CASSLFTGGASEQYF. The CDR3 nucleotides read TGTGCCAGCAGTTTATTTACGGGGGGTGCATCCGAGCAGTACTTC. The rearrangement uses TRBV28 and TRBJ2-7; 7 nucleotides agree with TRBD2. V shed 1 base, J shed 6 bases, and the junction held 9 bases outside the gene matches. Germline-derived CDR1 and CDR2 are MDHEN and SYDVKM. The CDR3 contains 15 residues.

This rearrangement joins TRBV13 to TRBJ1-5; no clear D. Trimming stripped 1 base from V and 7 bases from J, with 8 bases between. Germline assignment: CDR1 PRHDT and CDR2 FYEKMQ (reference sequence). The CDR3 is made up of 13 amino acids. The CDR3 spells CASSLARGQPQHF. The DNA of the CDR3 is TGTGCCAGCAGCTTAGCCCGCGGCCAGCCCCAGCATTTT.

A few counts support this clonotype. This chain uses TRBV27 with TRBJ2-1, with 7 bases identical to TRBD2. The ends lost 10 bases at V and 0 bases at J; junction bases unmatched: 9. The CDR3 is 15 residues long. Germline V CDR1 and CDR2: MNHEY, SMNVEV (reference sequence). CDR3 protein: CATSRLASSYNEQFF. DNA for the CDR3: TGTGCCACCTCCCGACTAGCTAGCTCCTACAATGAGCAGTTCTTC.

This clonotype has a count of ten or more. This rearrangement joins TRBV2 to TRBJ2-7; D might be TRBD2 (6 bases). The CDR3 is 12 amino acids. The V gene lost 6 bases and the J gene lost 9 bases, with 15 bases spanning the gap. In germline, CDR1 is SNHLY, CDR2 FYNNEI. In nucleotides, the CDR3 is TGTGCCAGCAGCTCGGGACTTCTCGCGCAGTACTTC. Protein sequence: CASSSGLLAQYF.

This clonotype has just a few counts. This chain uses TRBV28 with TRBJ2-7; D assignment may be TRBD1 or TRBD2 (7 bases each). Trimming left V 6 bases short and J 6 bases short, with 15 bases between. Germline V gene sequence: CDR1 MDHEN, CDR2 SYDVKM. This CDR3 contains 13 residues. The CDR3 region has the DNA TGTGCCAGCAGCTACGACAGGGAGGGCGAGCAGTACTTC. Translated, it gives CASSYDREGEQYF.

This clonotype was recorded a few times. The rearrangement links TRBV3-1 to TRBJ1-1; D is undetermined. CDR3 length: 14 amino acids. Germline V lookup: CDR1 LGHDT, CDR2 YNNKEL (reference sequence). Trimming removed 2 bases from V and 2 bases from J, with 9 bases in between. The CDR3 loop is CASSQRQANTEAFF. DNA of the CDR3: TGTGCCAGCAGCCAACGGCAGGCCAACACTGAAGCTTTCTTT.

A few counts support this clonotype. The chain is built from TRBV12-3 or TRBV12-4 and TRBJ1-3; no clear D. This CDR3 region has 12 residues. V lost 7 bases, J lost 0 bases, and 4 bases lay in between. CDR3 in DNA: TGTGCCAGCACTCTCTCTGGAAACACCATATATTTT. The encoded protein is CASTLSGNTIYF.

The CDR3: CASSWAERYEQYF. The DNA of the CDR3 is TGTGCCAGCAGTTGGGCCGAGCGGTACGAGCAGTACTTC. The chain is built from TRBV12-3 or TRBV12-4 and TRBJ2-7; TRBD2 might be the D (5 bases). The CDR3 runs 13 residues. Deletions cut 4 bases from V and 4 bases from J, with 11 bases between.

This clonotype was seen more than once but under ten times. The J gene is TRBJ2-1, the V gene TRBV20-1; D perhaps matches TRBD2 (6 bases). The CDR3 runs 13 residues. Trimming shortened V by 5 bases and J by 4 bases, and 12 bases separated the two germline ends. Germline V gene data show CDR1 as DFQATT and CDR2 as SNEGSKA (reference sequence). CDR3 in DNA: TGCAGTGCTTTCAATAGCGGATACAATGAGCAGTTCTTC. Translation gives CSAFNSGYNEQFF.

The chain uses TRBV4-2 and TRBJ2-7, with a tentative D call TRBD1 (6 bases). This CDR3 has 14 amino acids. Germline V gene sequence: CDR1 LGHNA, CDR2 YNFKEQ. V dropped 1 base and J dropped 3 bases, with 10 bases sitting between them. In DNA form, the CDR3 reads TGTGCCAGCAGCCAAGCAGGGGCGAACTACGAGCAGTACTTC. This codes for CASSQAGANYEQYF.

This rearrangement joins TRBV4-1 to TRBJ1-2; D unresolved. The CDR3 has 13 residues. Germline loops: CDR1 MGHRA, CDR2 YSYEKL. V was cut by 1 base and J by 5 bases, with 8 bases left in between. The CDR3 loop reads CASSQGDGYGYTF. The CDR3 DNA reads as TGCGCCAGCAGCCAAGGAGACGGGTATGGCTACACCTTC.

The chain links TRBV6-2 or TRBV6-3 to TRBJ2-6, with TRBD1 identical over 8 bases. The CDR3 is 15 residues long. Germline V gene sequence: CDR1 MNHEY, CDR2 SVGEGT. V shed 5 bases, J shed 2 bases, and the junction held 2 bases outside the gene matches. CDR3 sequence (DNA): TGTGCCAGCAGTCTACAGGGGGCTGGGGCCAACGTCCTGACTTTC. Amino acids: CASSLQGAGANVLTF.

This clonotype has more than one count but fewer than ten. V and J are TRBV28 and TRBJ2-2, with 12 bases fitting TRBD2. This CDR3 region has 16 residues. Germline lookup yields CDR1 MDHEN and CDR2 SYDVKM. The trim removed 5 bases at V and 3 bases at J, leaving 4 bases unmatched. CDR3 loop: CASSDGTSGYTGELFF. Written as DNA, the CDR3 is TGTGCCAGCAGTGACGGGACTAGCGGGTACACCGGGGAGCTGTTTTTT.

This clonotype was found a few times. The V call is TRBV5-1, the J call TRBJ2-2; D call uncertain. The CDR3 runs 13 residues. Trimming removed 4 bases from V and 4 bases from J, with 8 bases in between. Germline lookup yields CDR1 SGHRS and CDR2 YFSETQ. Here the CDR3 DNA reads TGCGCCAGCAGCCATCAGGTCACCGGGGAGCTGTTTTTT. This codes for CASSHQVTGELFF.

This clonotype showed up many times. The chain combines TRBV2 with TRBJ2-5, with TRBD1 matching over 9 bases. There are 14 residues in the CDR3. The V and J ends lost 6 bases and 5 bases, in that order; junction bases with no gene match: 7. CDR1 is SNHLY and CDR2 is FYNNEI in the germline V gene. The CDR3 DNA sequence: TGTGCCAGCAGAATACAGGGGGCACGTGAGACCCAGTACTTC. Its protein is CASRIQGARETQYF.